The 7 T cell receptor beta chains below all came from one sample that was sequenced in a study of T-cell memory formation after mild COVID-19. TCRdb fed the 5' RACE reads into MiXCR, producing one record per CDR3 protein. The table has 350,000 or so distinct CDR3 sequences, 10% to 15% seen once; the top ten hold over 20%. Input material: PBMCs or a T cell subset sorted from them (not recorded which). All receptors come from a man younger than 35 who had mild COVID-19 (a few samples of this study predate the infection). Cell type and time point are not known.

This clonotype was seen a handful of times. The rearrangement links TRBV5-1 to TRBJ1-2, with 7 bases aligning to TRBD1. With 0 bases clipped from V and 6 bases from J, the junction kept 2 bases outside the gene matches. The length of the CDR3 is 13 residues. The germline V gene encodes CDR1 SGHRS and CDR2 YFSETQ. The CDR3 is CASSLDRGNGYTF. The CDR3 coding sequence is TGCGCCAGCAGCTTGGACAGGGGCAATGGCTACACCTTC.

This clonotype appeared a few times. The chain couples TRBV7-2 to TRBJ2-5, with no clear D. In germline, CDR1 is SGHTA, CDR2 FQGNSA. The CDR3 contains 13 residues. V lost 7 bases to trimming and J lost 5 bases, with 14 bases between them. As DNA, the CDR3 is TGTGCCAGCACTGCCTGGGCCCGGGAGACCCAGTACTTC. As protein: CASTAWARETQYF.

This clonotype occurred many times. The chain recombines TRBV7-2 with TRBJ2-5; D possibly corresponds to TRBD2 (7 bases). The length of the CDR3 is 14 residues. Germline CDR1 reads SGHTA; CDR2 reads FQGNSA. Trimming cost V 0 bases and J 4 bases, with 9 bases left between them. In DNA, the CDR3 is TGTGCCAGCAGCTTAGCAGGGGGGGTAGAGACCCAGTACTTC. It codes for CASSLAGGVETQYF.

The chain combines TRBV24-1 with TRBJ2-2, with D perhaps matching TRBD1 (6 bases). The CDR3 has 13 residues. V was cut by 3 bases and J by 6 bases, with 7 bases left in between. The germline V gene encodes CDR1 KGHDR and CDR2 SFDVKD. CDR3 residues: CATSDPGAGELFF. In DNA, the CDR3 is TGTGCCACCAGTGATCCAGGGGCCGGGGAGCTGTTTTTT.

This clonotype occurred a few times. The chain recombines TRBV5-1 with TRBJ2-4; D unresolved. Deletions cut 0 bases from V and 2 bases from J, with 9 bases between. Germline V gene lookup returns CDR1 SGHRS and CDR2 YFSETQ. CDR3 length: 15 residues. The DNA of the CDR3 is TGCGCCAGCAGCTTGGCCGGGCTAACCAAAAACATTCAGTACTTC. It codes for CASSLAGLTKNIQYF.

The table lists this clonotype with many counts. The V gene is TRBV5-1, the J gene TRBJ2-3; TRBD1 might be the D (6 bases). This CDR3 has 18 amino acids. The V end was cut by 2 bases, the J end by 2 bases, with 21 bases between. Germline CDR1 reads SGHRS; CDR2 reads YFSETQ. CDR3 residues: CASSFSQNRAKITDTQYF. CDR3 nucleotides: TGCGCCAGCAGCTTCTCGCAGAACAGGGCGAAGATCACAGATACGCAGTATTTT. Full variable domain (missing parts from reference TRBV5-1 and TRBJ2-3): KAGVTQTPRYLIKTRGQQVTLSCSPISGHRSVSWYQQTPGQGLQFLFEYFSETQRNKGNFPGRFSGRQFSNSRSEMNVSTLELGDSALYLCASSFSQNRAKITDTQYFGPGTRLTVL.

The V gene is TRBV21-1, the J gene TRBJ1-2; the D call in the table, TRBD1, was not verified against the DNA. TRBV21-1 represents a pseudogene. The CDR3 covers 14 residues. The CDR3 sequence: CASSRQGVDYGYTF. Here the CDR3 DNA reads TGTGCCAGCAGCAGACAGGGGGTAGACTATGGCTACACCTTC.